The clone carrying this T cell receptor (beta chain) was observed a few times. Measured with immunoSEQ multiplex PCR; TCRdb has only the in-frame clones, and not every one. The table includes a few hundred thousand clones, about 87% detected once. These data are taken from a study of blood T cell repertoires in COVID-19. The source material was PBMCs or T cells enriched from blood (not recorded which). This receptor was taken from a man between 40 and 49 years old in a cohort exposed to, infected with or recovered from COVID-19 (not recorded which).

The DNA of the CDR3 is TGCGCCAGCAACCCAGGGGAGTCCACCGGGGAGCTGTTTTTT. Residues: CASNPGESTGELFF. The chain combines TRBV5-1 with TRBJ2-2; D may be TRBD1 (6 bases). The germline V gene encodes CDR1 SGHRS and CDR2 YFSETQ. The CDR3 totals 14 residues. V lost 6 bases to trimming and J lost 4 bases, with 13 bases between them.